One sample yielded the 13 T cell receptor beta chains listed below, sequenced in a study of T and B cells in COVID-19 patients. From blood, roughly 250-550 ng of genomic DNA served as TRB template. Multiplex PCR with BIOMED2 TRB-A/B primer pools amplified TRB rearrangements. TCRdb analysed the multiplex PCR reads with MiXCR anew, one entry per CDR3 protein. The sample lists more than 9,000 distinct CDR3 sequences; more than 30% were seen once. The sample was blood. Receptors originate from a human donor with active COVID-19.

This chain links TRBV20-1 with TRBJ1-3; no clear D gene. Deletions cut 4 bases from V and 1 base from J, with 14 bases between. The CDR3 consists of 15 residues. Per the germline V gene, CDR1 is DFQATT and CDR2 is SNEGSKA (reference sequence). CDR3 nucleotide sequence: TGCAGTGCTAACCCGACATCAGAGTCTGGAAACACCATATATTTT. Amino acid sequence: CSANPTSESGNTIYF.

This clonotype was counted between two and nine times. The V and J genes are TRBV7-9 and TRBJ1-1, with a weak D call TRBD1 (5 bases). V was pared by 7 bases and J by 6 bases, with 9 bases between. Looked up from germline, CDR1 is SEHNR and CDR2 is FQNEAQ (reference sequence). This CDR3 contains 11 residues. CDR3: CASTWGPEAFF. The DNA of the CDR3 is TGTGCCAGCACCTGGGGACCTGAAGCTTTCTTT. Variable domain in full (rest from reference TRBV7-9 and TRBJ1-1): DTGVSQNPRHKITKRGQNVTFRCDPISEHNRLYWYRQTLGQGPEFLTYFQNEAQLEKSRLLSDRFSAERPKGSFSTLEIQRTEQGDSAMYLCASTWGPEAFFGQGTRLTVV.

On this clonotype itself: This could be a read error, since a much larger clone is one nucleotide away. The V and J genes are TRBV5-1 and TRBJ2-7, with D uncertain. The V gene's germline CDR1 is SGHRS and CDR2 YFSETQ. CDR3 length: 12 residues. The CDR3 protein is CASSLSSYEQYF. CDR3 sequence (DNA): TGTGCCAGCAGCTTAAGCTCCTACGAGCAGTACTTC.

This clonotype was seen a few times. The V gene is TRBV6-2 or TRBV6-3, the J gene TRBJ2-1; D gene uncertain. V lost 10 bases and J 9 bases, leaving 13 bases between the germline ends. From germline, CDR1 is MNHEY and CDR2 SVGEGT. CDR3 length: 11 residues. CDR3 nucleotide sequence: TGTGCCATTCAATGGGCCGTTGAGCAGTTCTTC. Translation: CAIQWAVEQFF.

This clonotype occurred a few times. The J gene is TRBJ2-5, the V gene TRBV6-4, with D possibly TRBD2 on 5 matching bases. The V gene lost 2 bases and the J gene lost 2 bases, with 9 bases spanning the gap. The CDR3 contains 14 residues. CDR1 and CDR2 (germline): MRHNA, SNTAGT. The CDR3 is CASSDEDCQETQYF. CDR3 nucleotide sequence: TGTGCCAGCAGTGACGAGGACTGTCAAGAGACCCAGTACTTC.

Regarding this clonotype: A single base separates this from a much larger clone, so it may be a read error. This rearrangement joins TRBV29-1 to TRBJ2-4, with a weak D call TRBD1 (6 bases). CDR1 is SQVTM, CDR2 ANQGSEA, per germline. This CDR3 has 12 residues. The DNA of the CDR3 is TGCATCGTTGAGTTCTCAGGGGACATTCAGTACTTC. This gives the protein CIVEFSGDIQYF.

This clonotype is termed medium-sized. The rearrangement joins TRBV18 to TRBJ1-3; TRBD1 is a possible D gene (5 bases). Trimming stripped 5 bases from V and 4 bases from J, with 27 bases between. Per the germline V gene, CDR1 is KGHSH and CDR2 is LQKENI. This CDR3 spans 19 amino acids. The CDR3 spells CASSSQVGRRGAEGNTIYF. DNA for the CDR3: TGTGCCAGCTCATCCCAGGTCGGGCGGAGAGGGGCAGAAGGAAACACCATATATTTT.

By its share, this clonotype is medium-sized. The chain recombines TRBV27 with TRBJ2-1, with 10 bases that match TRBD1. This CDR3 comprises 13 residues. Germline values: CDR1 MNHEY, CDR2 SMNVEV (reference sequence). Trimming at V came to 5 bases and at J to 9 bases, leaving 4 bases not matched to a gene. CDR3 sequence: CASSATGGGEQFF. In nucleotides, the CDR3 is TGTGCCAGCAGTGCGACAGGGGGCGGTGAGCAGTTCTTC.

This clonotype turned up a few times. J is TRBJ2-5 and V is TRBV6-2 or TRBV6-3, with D perhaps TRBD1 (6 bases). Germline values: CDR1 MNHEY, CDR2 SVGEGT. V was cut by 0 bases and J by 2 bases, with 7 bases left in between. The CDR3 sequence is 14 residues long. The chain's CDR3 is CASSYSDSQETQYF. DNA for the CDR3: TGTGCCAGCAGTTACTCGGACAGTCAAGAGACCCAGTACTTC.

This clonotype is medium-sized (0.01 to 0.1%) by share. The genes are TRBV5-6 and TRBJ2-7; a possible D gene is TRBD1 (5 bases). Germline-derived CDR1 and CDR2 are SGHDT and YYEEEE. CDR3 length: 13 amino acids. The germline V and J ends were trimmed by 1 base and 6 bases, with 11 bases remaining between them. Written as DNA, the CDR3 is TGTGCCAGCAGCTTGATAGGGGCTGGCGAGCAGTACTTC. Amino acids: CASSLIGAGEQYF.

CDR3 sequence (DNA): TGTGCCAGCAGCAGGTGGGATCCTCCCCACTATGGCTACACCTTC. Protein sequence: CASSRWDPPHYGYTF. The chain couples TRBV21-1 to TRBJ1-2. TRBV21-1 is annotated as a pseudogene. There are 15 residues in the CDR3.

Comment on this clonotype: One end of the junction fails to match germline, which may point to a read error. The gene calls are TRBV15 and TRBJ1-5, with D uncertain. The CDR3 loop spans 15 amino acids. Germline loops: CDR1 LNHNV, CDR2 YYDKDF (reference sequence). The DNA for the CDR3 is TGTGCCTCCAGCAGAGACCGCCCGGGCAATCAGCCCCAGCATTTT. It specifies CASSRDRPGNQPQHF.

This clonotype has only a few counts. The chain joins TRBV6-5 to TRBJ2-7; D is possibly TRBD1 (6 bases). V lost 5 bases, J lost 1 base, and 15 bases lay in between. CDR1 and CDR2 from the germline V gene are MNHEY and SVGAGI. This CDR3 comprises 15 residues. The CDR3 is CASSVGGADSYEQYF. CDR3 bases: TGTGCCAGCAGTGTAGGGGGAGCCGATTCCTACGAGCAGTACTTC.